Listed here are 3 T cell receptor beta chains from one sample, sequenced in a study of blood T cells in healthy people across ages. Sample-barcoded 5' priming and a J-beta primer mix drove a second PCR of about 6 to 12 cycles. One entry per CDR3 protein results from TCRdb running MiXCR on the 5' RACE reads. The sample has approximately 1.5 million distinct CDR3 sequences; about 32% are singletons. The source material was blood. The receptors were gathered from a woman in her 30s in good health.

This clonotype was recorded many times. The rearrangement uses TRBV7-2 and TRBJ2-7, with D unclear. Trimming cost V 4 bases and J 7 bases, with 14 bases left between them. The CDR3 runs to 13 residues. CDR1 SGHTA and CDR2 FQGNSA come from the germline V gene. The CDR3 loop reads CASSSQPLREQYF. DNA of the CDR3: TGTGCCAGCAGCTCTCAACCCTTAAGAGAGCAGTACTTC. Drawing the rest from reference TRBV7-2 and TRBJ2-7, the complete variable domain is GAGVSQSPSNKVTEKGKDVELRCDPISGHTALYWYRQSLGQGLEFLIYFQGNSAPDKSGLPSDRFSAERTGGSVSTLTIQRTQQEDSAVYLCASSSQPLREQYFGPGTRLTVT.

The gene calls are TRBV3-1 and TRBJ2-5, with D perhaps matching TRBD2 (5 bases). The better agreement between TRBJ2-7 and the DNA end casts doubt on the J call. CDR1 is LGHDT and CDR2 is YNNKEL in the germline V gene (reference sequence). The CDR3 is 14 residues long. The CDR3 is CASSQGGFGDEQYF. CDR3 nucleotides: TGTGCCAGCAGCCAAGGAGGGTTCGGGGACGAGCAGTACTTC.

The chain carries TRBV5-5 and TRBJ2-7; either TRBD1 or TRBD2 may supply D (6 bases each). From germline, CDR1 is SGHKS and CDR2 YYEKEE (reference sequence). Trimming pared 1 base from V and 3 bases from J, leaving 14 bases between. This CDR3 is 15 amino acids long. DNA of the CDR3: TGTGCCAGCAGCTTGCTTGAACAGGGAGGCTACGAGCAGTACTTC. The encoded protein is CASSLLEQGGYEQYF.